Here is one T cell receptor (beta chain) with its context. The specificity of this receptor is unknown. Qualities for individual bases were not recorded, and no much larger clone is one base off. These data belong to a study of shared clonotypes between healthy human individuals (dated by TCRdb to the early 2020s). In terms of the full investigation: The cohort included a few men and a couple of women between 18 and 49 years of age. For each donor, CD4 naive and CD4 memory were each run on three plates, CD8 naive on two plates, and CD8 memory on one plate. The study deeply sequenced blood TCR repertoires of several healthy adults to estimate repertoire size and the extent of clonotype sharing between individuals. Different laboratories and diverse techniques were used to prepare libraries and sequence TCR repertoires, to increase sequencing depth and limit assay-specific biases. Each donor's leukapheresis produced roughly between about 0.85 and 10 billion PBMCs.

The paper's findings and limits, for the study overall: Sampling was restricted to blood, and TCR repertoires in tissues likely differ from the TCR repertoires found in blood. Roughly 5% of naive CD4, 3% to 4% of naive CD8, 2% to 2.5% of memory CD4, and around 0.4% of memory CD8 clonotypes were shared across several donors. Based on pairwise subsampling, the degree of clonotype sharing among donors was expected to be affected by sequencing depth. The small number of donors limited the genetic and exposure-history diversity represented. Estimated clonotype richness was generally larger for naive than for memory subsets. Even with the large sequencing depth, rarefaction of the sorted-subset datasets indicated that sequencing was incomplete. Compared with non-shared clonotypes, the clonotypes found in all four sorted-subset donors had higher generation probabilities.

TCR CDR3 regions were amplified from genomic DNA by multiplex PCR using the deep immunoSEQ assay. Genomic DNA extracted from each cell subset was distributed evenly over all wells of several immunoSEQ 96-well plates, and each plate served as one replicate. For sorted subsets, around 0.2 ug genomic DNA, equal to 25,000 to 35,000 T cell genomes, was loaded into each replicate PCR. Purified libraries were measured with a Qubit 3.0 fluorometer, size-checked on a Bioanalyzer 2100, and measured again with the KAPA Library Quantification kit. A separate single-read 150-cycle Illumina NextSeq 550 flow cell was used to sequence each immunoSEQ 96-well plate. In the original analysis: Because the immunoSEQ output included only junctional sequences and no quality scores, the filtering could not be the same as the filtering used for full-length reads. To assign V/J genes and CDR3, sequences were annotated against IMGT germline references using PyIR, a Python wrapper for IgBLAST v1.9. Any read was removed if the V/J assignment was weak (E-value above 1e-6), the CDR3 was missing, or the read contained stop codons, out-of-frame junctions, or ambiguous translated residues. V3J clonotypes were defined by identical inferred V gene, J gene, and CDR3 amino acid sequence. Percentage overlap between repertoires was calculated by dividing the number of shared unique clonotypes by the size of the smaller repertoire. Three approaches were used to assess repertoire richness: RTK rarefaction, the Chao1 estimator, and Recon v2.1 estimates of unobserved clonotypes. Generation probabilities for all TCRbeta clonotypes obtained by the gDNA method from four donors were computed using OLGA. TCRdb limited this immuneACCESS table to in-frame rearrangements with V and J called. A share of clones is missing; checked studies link under half to unresolved V genes, and the rest is unexplained. V and J calls and clone size are as listed in that table; D and trimming were resolved from the DNA. Across this sample there are roughly 2.1 million clones, with approximately 94% seen only once. The ten largest clones represent around 1.7% of the sample.

For the CD8 naive samples, CD45RO-negative cells were positively selected for CCR7, yielding a CD45RA+CCR7+ population from which TemRA cells were excluded. Donors were healthy HIV-negative adults with no recently reported acute infections or vaccinations. All donors were Caucasian adults living in Nashville, Tennessee, USA. Blood was obtained by leukapheresis, after which PBMCs were separated by Ficoll-Histopaque density gradient centrifugation and cryopreserved in liquid nitrogen vapor phase. Purity and quantity of every magnetically sorted T cell population were checked by analytical flow cytometry. From each sorted fraction, genomic DNA was isolated and quantified by UV absorbance on a Nanodrop 2000c. The receptor was derived from a young man in good health. Some clones in this sample may be carry-over from other donors' samples. The sequenced material came from naive CD8+ T cells from PBMCs. Taken with the paper, the label for cell subset or site translates to: CD45RA+CCR7+.

Here is the DNA: TGTGCCTGGAAGTGGGGCGCTGAGCAGTTCTTC. Its protein is CAWKWGAEQFF. Recombination linked TRBV30 to TRBJ2-1; the D region possibly corresponds to TRBD1 (5 bases align). Trimming at the junction amounts to 4 bases on V and 9 bases on J, and the germline ends lie 10 bases apart. The CDR3 contains 11 residues, cysteine and phenylalanine counted. Here the CDR3 DNA is all that survives: 33 bases in frame from base 1. In the germline V gene (reference sequence), CDR1 corresponds to GTSNPN and CDR2 to SVGIG.